The next 26 T cell receptor beta chains were all read from a single sample in a study of shared clonotypes between healthy human individuals. The naive CD8 population came from CD45RO-negative cells selected for CCR7, without terminally differentiated effector memory CD45RA+ cells. Here immunoSEQ multiplex PCR was the method, and the copy in TCRdb shows in-frame clones only, minus some. The table includes roughly 2,000,000 clones, about 95% detected once. Sequencing was carried out using naive CD8+ T cells sorted from blood. These receptors came from a man between 18 and 35 years old in good health.

The chain couples TRBV9 to TRBJ2-7; TRBD2 aligns across 7 bases. Germline V gene lookup returns CDR1 SGDLS and CDR2 YYNGEE. The CDR3 is 13 amino acids. Trimming removed 5 bases from V and 4 bases from J; junction bases left unmatched: 6. The CDR3 loop reads CASSEGLNYEQYF. DNA of the CDR3: TGTGCCAGCAGTGAGGGACTAAATTACGAGCAGTACTTC.

The chain has TRBV7-9 and TRBJ2-1, with 7 bases that match TRBD2. V lost 5 bases to trimming and J lost 6 bases; unmatched junction nucleotides: 7. This CDR3 has 14 residues. CDR1 and CDR2 from the germline V gene are SEHNR and FQNEAQ (reference sequence). CDR3 bases: TGTGCCAGCAGCCCGCCGACTAGCCCCAATGAGCAGTTCTTC. It encodes CASSPPTSPNEQFF.

A note on this clone: Different DNA sequences within this sample yield the same CDR3. This rearrangement joins TRBV6-5 to TRBJ1-1, with D perhaps TRBD1 (6 bases). V shed 2 bases and J shed 6 bases, with 10 bases lying between them. The CDR3 has 13 amino acids. Looked up from germline, CDR1 is MNHEY and CDR2 is SVGAGI. This chain's CDR3 is CASSYDRGSEAFF. The DNA of the CDR3 is TGTGCCAGCAGTTACGATAGGGGGTCTGAAGCTTTCTTT.

J is TRBJ2-3 and V is TRBV25-1; 9 bases match TRBD2. CDR1 and CDR2 from the germline V gene are MGHDK and SYGVNS. Losses at the gene ends were 5 bases for V and 0 bases for J; bases not matched to a gene: 3. The CDR3 runs to 15 residues. This CDR3 reads CASSWGLASTDTQYF. The CDR3 DNA is TGTGCCAGCAGTTGGGGACTAGCTAGCACAGATACGCAGTATTTT.

This chain joins TRBV7-2 and TRBJ2-7; 12 positions agree with TRBD2. The CDR3 contains 14 residues. The V gene's germline CDR1 is SGHTA and CDR2 FQGNSA. V shed 5 bases, J shed 4 bases, and the junction held 3 bases outside the gene matches. The CDR3 DNA sequence: TGTGCCAGCAGCATACTAGCGGGAGGATACGAGCAGTACTTC. Its protein is CASSILAGGYEQYF.

The CDR3 DNA is TGTGCCAGCAGCTTCGCGGGGGACTGGGCAGATACGCAGTATTTT. Amino acids: CASSFAGDWADTQYF. The genes are TRBV6-5 and TRBJ2-3; 7 nucleotides align to TRBD2. The CDR3 runs to 15 residues. The V and J ends lost 6 bases and 4 bases, in that order; junction bases with no gene match: 10. Germline CDR1 and CDR2: MNHEY and SVGAGI.

V usage is TRBV7-8 and J usage is TRBJ2-7, with D perhaps matching TRBD2 (7 bases). The germline V and J ends were trimmed by 1 base and 5 bases, with 15 bases remaining between them. Germline V gene data show CDR1 as SGHVS and CDR2 as FQNEAQ. The CDR3 contains 15 residues. In DNA form, the CDR3 reads TGTGCCAGCAGCTTAGTACTGGGGGGGCTAAACGAGCAGTACTTC. This codes for CASSLVLGGLNEQYF.

CDR3 protein: CASRGLAGVSSYNEQFF. In DNA form, the CDR3 reads TGCGCCAGCAGAGGGCTAGCGGGGGTAAGCTCCTACAATGAGCAGTTCTTC. The V and J genes are TRBV5-1 and TRBJ2-1; 10 nucleotides agree with TRBD2. This CDR3 comprises 17 residues. The germline gives CDR1 SGHRS, CDR2 YFSETQ. The V segment lost 5 bases and the J segment 0 bases; nucleotides outside the gene matches: 8.

CDR3 in DNA: TGTGCCAGCAGCTTGCTGCACGGGGGGGCACAAGAGACCCAGTACTTC. Protein product: CASSLLHGGAQETQYF. V is TRBV5-6 and J is TRBJ2-5; 8 bases align to TRBD2. Losses at the gene ends were 1 base for V and 2 bases for J; bases not matched to a gene: 7. This CDR3 region has 16 residues. From germline, CDR1 is SGHDT and CDR2 YYEEEE.

The chain links TRBV5-4 to TRBJ2-7; the D gene is possibly TRBD1 (5 bases). V gave up 2 bases and J gave up 0 bases, with 12 bases separating them. Per the germline V gene, CDR1 is SGHNT and CDR2 is YYREEE (reference sequence). CDR3 length: 15 residues. The CDR3: CASSFYDSFSYEQYF. Written as DNA, the CDR3 is TGTGCCAGCAGCTTTTACGACAGTTTCTCCTACGAGCAGTACTTC.

The chain has TRBV29-1 and TRBJ2-5; D gene unclear. CDR3 length: 13 residues. Trimming left V 3 bases short and J 2 bases short, with 10 bases between. Germline assignment: CDR1 SQVTM and CDR2 ANQGSEA. The CDR3 sequence is CSVDSADQETQYF. The CDR3 DNA reads TGCAGCGTTGACTCGGCAGATCAAGAGACCCAGTACTTC.

The chain is built from TRBV30 and TRBJ2-2; TRBD1 aligns across 10 bases. J gave up 3 bases and V 5 bases, and 3 bases lay outside the gene matches. CDR1 and CDR2 from the germline V gene are GTSNPN and SVGIG (reference sequence). This CDR3 contains 14 residues. CDR3 DNA sequence: TGTGCCTGGCACGGGACAGGGGACACCGGGGAGCTGTTTTTT. It is translated as CAWHGTGDTGELFF.

CDR3 region: CASSLLDSYSPLHF. The CDR3 bases are TGTGCCAGCAGCTTATTGGACAGTTATTCACCCCTCCACTTT. This sequence joins TRBV7-2 and TRBJ1-6; tentatively, D is TRBD1 (6 bases). This CDR3 has 14 amino acids. V lost 2 bases, J lost 8 bases, and 10 bases lay in between. Germline lookup yields CDR1 SGHTA and CDR2 FQGNSA.

The V and J genes are TRBV28 and TRBJ2-7; TRBD1 might be the D (6 bases). CDR3 length: 14 amino acids. V gave up 3 bases and J gave up 3 bases, with 12 bases separating them. Per the germline V gene, CDR1 is MDHEN and CDR2 is SYDVKM. CDR3 amino acids: CASSFGRQVYEQYF. The DNA for the CDR3 is TGTGCCAGCAGTTTTGGACGACAGGTCTACGAGCAGTACTTC.

The chain carries TRBV7-8 and TRBJ2-3; D perhaps matches TRBD1 (6 bases). V was clipped by 7 bases and J by 2 bases, with 13 bases between them. Per germline, CDR1 SGHVS and CDR2 FQNEAQ. This CDR3 comprises 14 residues. CDR3 sequence reads: CASTATGNTDTQYF. The CDR3 nucleotides read TGTGCCAGCACCGCCACAGGGAACACAGATACGCAGTATTTT.

The V gene is TRBV5-6, the J gene TRBJ2-2; D ambiguous. Per germline, CDR1 SGHDT and CDR2 YYEEEE. CDR3 length equals 15 residues. The V and J ends lost 0 bases and 1 base respectively, with 7 bases between them. The chain's CDR3 is CASSLEPWNTGELFF. The CDR3 DNA sequence: TGTGCCAGCAGCTTGGAGCCCTGGAACACCGGGGAGCTGTTTTTT.

This chain links TRBV5-6 with TRBJ2-7, with D unresolved. V was clipped by 0 bases and J by 10 bases, with 14 bases between them. Germline assignment: CDR1 SGHDT and CDR2 YYEEEE. This CDR3 contains 13 residues. CDR3 sequence: CASSLGTPEQQYF. The CDR3 DNA reads TGTGCCAGCAGCTTGGGGACGCCAGAGCAACAGTACTTC.

V and J are TRBV5-1 and TRBJ2-7; TRBD1 agrees at 9 bases. This CDR3 contains 16 residues. Germline V gene sequence: CDR1 SGHRS, CDR2 YFSETQ. With 6 bases clipped from V and 9 bases from J, the junction kept 19 bases outside the gene matches. This CDR3 is CASTYSPGQGDWRQYF. CDR3 coding DNA: TGCGCCAGCACTTACTCTCCGGGACAGGGAGACTGGAGGCAGTACTTC. The full variable domain, completed using reference TRBV5-1 and TRBJ2-7, is KAGVTQTPRYLIKTRGQQVTLSCSPISGHRSVSWYQQTPGQGLQFLFEYFSETQRNKGNFPGRFSGRQFSNSRSEMNVSTLELGDSALYLCASTYSPGQGDWRQYFGPGTRLTVT.

V and J are TRBV27 and TRBJ2-3; D could derive from TRBD1 or TRBD2 (5 bases each). Germline V gene data show CDR1 as MNHEY and CDR2 as SMNVEV (reference sequence). V lost 3 bases, J lost 0 bases, and 10 bases lay in between. The length of the CDR3 is 15 residues. The CDR3 protein is CASSFGTRSTDTQYF. The CDR3 region has the DNA TGTGCCAGCAGTTTTGGGACCCGCAGCACAGATACGCAGTATTTT.

The chain employs TRBV6-5 and TRBJ2-7; TRBD2 aligns across 7 bases. V lost 4 bases and J lost 4; bases outside the gene matches: 10. Germline loops: CDR1 MNHEY, CDR2 SVGAGI. The CDR3 has 15 residues. The CDR3 here is CASSSGEGGEYEQYF. The CDR3 DNA reads TGTGCCAGCAGTTCCGGCGAGGGAGGGGAGTACGAGCAGTACTTC.

The CDR3 DNA reads as TGTGCCATCAGTGAGTCCTGGGGGGTGAACACTGAAGCTTTCTTT. Protein: CAISESWGVNTEAFF. This chain connects TRBV10-3 to TRBJ1-1, with D tentatively TRBD1 (5 bases). The V and J ends lost 0 bases and 0 bases respectively, with 8 bases between them. Germline V gene lookup returns CDR1 ENHRY and CDR2 SYGVKD. The CDR3 loop spans 15 amino acids.

The chain couples TRBV27 to TRBJ2-7, with 13 bases identical to TRBD2. CDR3 length: 17 residues. The V gene's germline CDR1 is MNHEY and CDR2 SMNVEV (reference sequence). Trimming cost V 9 bases and J 2 bases; bases outside gene matches: 13. CDR3 sequence (DNA): TGTGCCAGTGCAGGGAGGGGACTAGCGGGATTGCCCTACGAGCAGTACTTC. Translation: CASAGRGLAGLPYEQYF.

The CDR3 nucleotides read TGTGCCCGCGGGACAGGGGGCGCCTACAATGAGCAGTTCTTC. Translated: CARGTGGAYNEQFF. The J gene is TRBJ2-1, the V gene TRBV2, with 12 nucleotides matching TRBD1. This CDR3 has 14 amino acids. Germline V gene lookup returns CDR1 SNHLY and CDR2 FYNNEI. Trimming at V came to 11 bases and at J to 2 bases, leaving 4 bases not matched to a gene.

The chain combines TRBV10-1 with TRBJ2-1; D might be TRBD2 (5 bases). Per germline, CDR1 WNHNN and CDR2 SYGVQD (reference sequence). The CDR3 is made up of 16 amino acids. Trimming shortened V by 9 bases and J by 8 bases, and 26 bases separated the two germline ends. The CDR3 DNA reads TGCGCCAGGCTACGGTCGGCAGTTATCCTGAGGGATGAGCAGTTCTTC. Translation: CARLRSAVILRDEQFF.

The chain is built from TRBV11-2 and TRBJ1-1; 9 bases fit TRBD1. The V gene's germline CDR1 is SGHAT and CDR2 FQNNGV. The CDR3 sequence is 16 residues long. Losses at the gene ends were 0 bases for V and 4 bases for J; bases not matched to a gene: 6. The CDR3 protein is CASSLDWTGVGTEAFF. The CDR3 DNA reads TGTGCCAGCAGCTTAGATTGGACAGGGGTGGGCACTGAAGCTTTCTTT. Full variable domain (outside the CDR3, taken from reference TRBV11-2 and TRBJ1-1): EAGVAQSPRYKIIEKRQSVAFWCNPISGHATLYWYQQILGQGPKLLIQFQNNGVVDDSQLPKDRFSAERLKGVDSTLKIQPAKLEDSAVYLCASSLDWTGVGTEAFFGQGTRLTVV.

This sequence joins TRBV9 and TRBJ2-2, with D possibly matching TRBD1 (6 bases). From germline, CDR1 is SGDLS and CDR2 YYNGEE. This CDR3 comprises 15 residues. Trimming removed 0 bases at V and 3 bases at J, with 9 bases between. DNA of the CDR3: TGTGCCAGCAGCGTAGCCGGGACACACACCGGGGAGCTGTTTTTT. This translates into CASSVAGTHTGELFF.